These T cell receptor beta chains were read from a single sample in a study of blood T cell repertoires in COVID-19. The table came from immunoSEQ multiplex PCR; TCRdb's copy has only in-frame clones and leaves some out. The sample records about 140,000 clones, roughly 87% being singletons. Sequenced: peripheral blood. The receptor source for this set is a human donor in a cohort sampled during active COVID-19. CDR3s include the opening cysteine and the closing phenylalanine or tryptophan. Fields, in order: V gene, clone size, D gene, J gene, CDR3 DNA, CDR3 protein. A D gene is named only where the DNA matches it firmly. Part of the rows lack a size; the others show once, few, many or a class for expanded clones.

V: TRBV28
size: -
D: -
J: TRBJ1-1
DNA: TGTGCCAGCAGTTTTCCGGGGGAGGTCACTGAAGCTTTCTTT
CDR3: CASSFPGEVTEAFF

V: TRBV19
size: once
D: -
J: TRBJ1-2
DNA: TGTGCCAGCGGCCCCCGGGACACTTCAGGCTATGGCTACACCTTC
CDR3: CASGPRDTSGYGYTF

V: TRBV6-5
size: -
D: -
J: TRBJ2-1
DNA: TGTGCCAGCAGTCTTGCGGGGGCTGAGCAGTTCTTC
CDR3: CASSLAGAEQFF

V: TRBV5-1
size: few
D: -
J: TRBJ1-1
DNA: TGCGCCAGCAGCTCCCATGGACAGTTCACTGAAGCTTTCTTT
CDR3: CASSSHGQFTEAFF

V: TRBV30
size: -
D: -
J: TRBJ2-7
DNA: TGTGCCTGGAGCCCCCATAGCTCCGGCGAGCAGTACTTC
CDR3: CAWSPHSSGEQYF

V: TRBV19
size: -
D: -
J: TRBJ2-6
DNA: TGTGCCAGTAGTATAGACCTCTCCGGAGTGAGACGCTCTGGGGCCAACGTCCTGACTTTC
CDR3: CASSIDLSGVRRSGANVLTF

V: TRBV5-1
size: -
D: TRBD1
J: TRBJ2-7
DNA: TGCGCCAGCAGCTTGACGCAGGGGGCGAGCTACGAGCAGTACTTC
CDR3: CASSLTQGASYEQYF

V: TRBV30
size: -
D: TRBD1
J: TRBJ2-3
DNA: TGTGCCTGGAGTGTACGACAGGGCCCCACAGATACGCAGTATTTT
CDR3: CAWSVRQGPTDTQYF

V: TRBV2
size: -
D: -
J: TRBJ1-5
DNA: TGTGCCAGCTGCGGGTCTCATAGCAATCAGCCCCAGCATTTT
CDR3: CASCGSHSNQPQHF

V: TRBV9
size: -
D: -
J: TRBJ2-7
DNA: TGTGCCAGCAGCGTAGCCGGGATCGGCGACGAGCAGTACTTC
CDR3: CASSVAGIGDEQYF

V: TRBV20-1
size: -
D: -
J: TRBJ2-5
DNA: TGCAGTGCTAGTTGGAGGGTCGCGGTTGAGACCCAGTACTTC
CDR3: CSASWRVAVETQYF

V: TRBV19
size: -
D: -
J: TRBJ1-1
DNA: TGTGCCATACACAGGGACACTGAAGCTTTCTTT
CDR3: CAIHRDTEAFF

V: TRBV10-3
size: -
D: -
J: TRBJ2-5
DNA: TGTGCCATCAGTGTATCTGGGGGCGAGGAGACCCAGTACTTC
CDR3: CAISVSGGEETQYF

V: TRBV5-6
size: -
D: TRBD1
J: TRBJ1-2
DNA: TGTGCCAGCAGCAGCCCGGGGACAGGGGACTCTAACTATGGCTACACCTTC
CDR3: CASSSPGTGDSNYGYTF

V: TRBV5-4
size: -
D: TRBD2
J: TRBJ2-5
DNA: TGTGCCAGCAGCCCGCGGGGGGGCCTCGGGGAGACCCAGTACTTC
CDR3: CASSPRGGLGETQYF

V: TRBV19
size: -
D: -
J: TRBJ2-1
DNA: TGTGCCAGTAGTACCCAAGGGGGCTCCTACAATGAGCAGTTCTTC
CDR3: CASSTQGGSYNEQFF

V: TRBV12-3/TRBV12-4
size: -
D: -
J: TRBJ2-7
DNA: TGTGCCAGCAGTCCCTTCTTCTACGAGCAGTACTTC
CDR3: CASSPFFYEQYF

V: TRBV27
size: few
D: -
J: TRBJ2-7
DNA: TGTGCCAGCAGTTTCAACCCTACAGGGTCCTACGAGCAGTACTTC
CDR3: CASSFNPTGSYEQYF

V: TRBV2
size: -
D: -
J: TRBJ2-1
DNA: TGTGCCAGCAGGCTGCTAGCCGGTGAGCAGTTCTTC
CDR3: CASRLLAGEQFF

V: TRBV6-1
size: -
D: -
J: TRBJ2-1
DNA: TGTGCCAGCAGTGAAGCGCCCCAGCTCGGGGAGCAGTTCTTC
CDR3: CASSEAPQLGEQFF